This T cell receptor (beta chain) appears in the sequencing data of a study of control samples from healthy donors and cancer patients. Here immunoSEQ multiplex PCR was the method, and the copy in TCRdb shows in-frame clones only, minus some. The table records about 150,000 clones, more than 85% of them present only once. Trimming took 4 bases from V and 7 from J, leaving 14 bases between them. Per germline, CDR1 LNHDA and CDR2 SQIVND (reference sequence). The CDR3 runs to 14 residues. A few counts support this clone. What was sequenced was blood. This chain connects TRBV19 to TRBJ2-1, with TRBD2 as a possible D gene (6 bases). The sequence was collected from a man under 40 in good health. The CDR3 region is CASSTLALGNEQFF. CDR3 DNA: TGTGCCAGTAGTACCCTAGCGTTAGGGAATGAGCAGTTCTTC.